The 9 T cell receptor beta chains reported below all come from one sample, sequenced in a study of T cells in localized non-small cell lung cancer. Generated by immunoSEQ multiplex PCR, the TCRdb table keeps only in-frame clones and is missing some. The data show 20,000 to 30,000 clones, approximately 86% seen once. The sample consisted of peripheral blood, taken before any cancer treatment. The receptor set was obtained from a female donor older than 55 with stage I lung adenocarcinoma.

The genes are TRBV5-6 and TRBJ2-3; 7 nucleotides align to TRBD1. With V trimmed by 2 bases and J by 3 bases, 9 bases remained unmatched. Germline-derived CDR1 and CDR2 are SGHDT and YYEEEE. This CDR3 has 16 amino acids. The chain's CDR3 is CASSLIGGRGTDTQYF. The CDR3, as DNA: TGTGCCAGCAGCTTAATCGGTGGCAGGGGGACAGATACGCAGTATTTT.

The chain recombines TRBV30 with TRBJ1-5; a possible D gene is TRBD1 (5 bases). V lost 7 bases and J lost 5, with 18 bases in between. In germline, CDR1 is GTSNPN, CDR2 SVGIG (reference sequence). The CDR3 is 14 amino acids. The CDR3 coding sequence is TGTGCCTTATGCTCGGGGACGTCCGATCAGCCCCAGCATTTT. It specifies CALCSGTSDQPQHF.

The V gene is TRBV29-1, the J gene TRBJ2-7, with 7 bases matching TRBD1. The CDR3 contains 12 residues. CDR1 is SQVTM and CDR2 is ANQGSEA in the germline V gene. J gave up 3 bases and V 4 bases, and 3 bases lay outside the gene matches. In nucleotides, the CDR3 is TGCAGCGTTGCACAGGGGTACTACGAGCAGTACTTC. Its translation is CSVAQGYYEQYF.

This chain links TRBV28 with TRBJ1-2; TRBD1 agrees at 7 bases. CDR1 is MDHEN, CDR2 SYDVKM, per germline. The CDR3 spans 14 residues. V shed 3 bases, J shed 4 bases, and the junction held 5 bases outside the gene matches. The CDR3 nucleotides read TGTGCCAGCAGTTTGTCACAGGGGAGCTATGGCTACACCTTC. This codes for CASSLSQGSYGYTF.

The chain has TRBV5-6 and TRBJ1-1; weak D call: TRBD1 (5 bases). The CDR3 covers 14 residues. Trimming removed 3 bases at V and 7 bases at J, with 16 bases between. CDR1 and CDR2 from the germline V gene are SGHDT and YYEEEE. The chain's CDR3 is CASSYWRQGIEAFF. The DNA of the CDR3 is TGTGCCAGCAGCTATTGGAGGCAGGGAATTGAAGCTTTCTTT.

The chain combines TRBV7-3 with TRBJ2-7; TRBD1 matches 10 bases. The germline V gene has CDR1 SGHTA and CDR2 FQGTGA. V lost 9 bases and J lost 6; bases outside the gene matches: 11. The CDR3 has 14 residues. The CDR3 here is CASSPTGTGVEQYF. The CDR3 DNA sequence: TGTGCCAGTTCACCAACCGGGACAGGGGTCGAGCAGTACTTC.

The V gene is TRBV7-3, the J gene TRBJ2-2; D is unclear. V shed 5 bases and J shed 8 bases, with 9 bases lying between them. Germline CDR1 is SGHTA and CDR2 is FQGTGA. The CDR3 loop spans 12 amino acids. CDR3 amino acids: CASSPLKGELFF. For the CDR3, the DNA is TGTGCCAGCAGCCCTCTCAAGGGGGAGCTGTTTTTT. Complete variable domain (other parts from reference TRBV7-3 and TRBJ2-2): GAGVSQTPSNKVTEKGKYVELRCDPISGHTALYWYRQSLGQGPEFLIYFQGTGAADDSGLPNDRFFAVRPEGSVSTLKIQRTERGDSAVYLCASSPLKGELFFGEGSRLTVL.

The chain combines TRBV19 with TRBJ1-5; 9 bases are shared with TRBD1. V lost 8 bases, J lost 2 bases, and 7 bases stayed unmatched. The CDR3 has 15 residues. Germline V CDR1 and CDR2: LNHDA, SQIVND (reference sequence). The CDR3 here is CASAYRGLGNQPQHF. For the CDR3, the DNA is TGTGCCAGTGCATACAGGGGGCTTGGCAATCAGCCCCAGCATTTT. Drawing the rest from reference TRBV19 and TRBJ1-5, the complete variable domain is DGGITQSPKYLFRKEGQNVTLSCEQNLNHDAMYWYRQDPGQGLRLIYYSQIVNDFQKGDIAEGYSVSREKKESFPLTVTSAQKNPTAFYLCASAYRGLGNQPQHFGDGTRLSIL.

The rearrangement uses TRBV5-1 and TRBJ1-4, with a tentative D call TRBD1 (6 bases). The V end lost 0 bases, the J end lost 4 bases, and 13 bases lay between the germline ends. Germline values: CDR1 SGHRS, CDR2 YFSETQ. This CDR3 spans 16 amino acids. CDR3 amino acids: CASSLARGGDNEKLFF. DNA for the CDR3: TGCGCCAGCAGCTTGGCCAGGGGCGGAGATAATGAAAAACTGTTTTTT. Variable domain in full (rest from reference TRBV5-1 and TRBJ1-4): KAGVTQTPRYLIKTRGQQVTLSCSPISGHRSVSWYQQTPGQGLQFLFEYFSETQRNKGNFPGRFSGRQFSNSRSEMNVSTLELGDSALYLCASSLARGGDNEKLFFGSGTQLSVL.